This T cell receptor (beta chain) stems from a study of blood T cell repertoires in COVID-19. About the study: COVID-19 samples, acute and convalescent, were from the United States, Italy and Spain. T cells, B-cell-depleted T cells, or PBMCs supplied cDNA or gDNA.

Patients from Seattle were sampled longitudinally, starting during active infection. The table came from immunoSEQ multiplex PCR; TCRdb's copy has only in-frame clones and leaves some out. This table holds more than 200,000 clones, more than 85% found once. Germline values: CDR1 MRHNA, CDR2 SNTAGT. The CDR3 consists of 13 residues. V dropped 6 bases and J dropped 5; count of bases not matched to a gene: 5. The clonotype comes from a woman aged 50 to 60 with COVID-19, enrolled during active disease. The genes are TRBV6-4 and TRBJ1-2; 8 bases are shared with TRBD1. Material: peripheral blood. CDR3 in amino acids: CASRQGVEYGYTF. For the CDR3, the DNA is TGTGCCAGCAGACAGGGGGTAGAGTATGGCTACACCTTC.